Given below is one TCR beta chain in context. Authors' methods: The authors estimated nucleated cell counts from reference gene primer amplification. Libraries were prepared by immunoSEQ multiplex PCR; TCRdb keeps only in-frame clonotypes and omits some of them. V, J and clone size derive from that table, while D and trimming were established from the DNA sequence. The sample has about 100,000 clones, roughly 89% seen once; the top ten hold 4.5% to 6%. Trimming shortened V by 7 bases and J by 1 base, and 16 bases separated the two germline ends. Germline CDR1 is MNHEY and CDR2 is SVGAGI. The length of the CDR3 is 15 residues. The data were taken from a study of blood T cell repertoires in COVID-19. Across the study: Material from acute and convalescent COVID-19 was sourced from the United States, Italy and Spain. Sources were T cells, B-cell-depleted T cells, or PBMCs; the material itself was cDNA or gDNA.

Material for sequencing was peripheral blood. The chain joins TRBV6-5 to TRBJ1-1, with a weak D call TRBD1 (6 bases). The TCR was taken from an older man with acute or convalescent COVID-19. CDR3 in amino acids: CASTPLGQRNTEAFF. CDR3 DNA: TGTGCCAGCACCCCACTTGGACAGAGGAACACTGAAGCTTTCTTT.